This T cell receptor beta chain was obtained from a study of regulatory T cells in long-lasting Graves disease. Study-wide results and limits: Researchers examined only peripheral blood and not thyroid tissue. Favored usage of TRBV28, TRBJ1-2 and TRBJ2-5 was recorded in persistent disease. Persistent cases of Graves' showed reduced TCR diversity relative to newly diagnosed patients.

The CDR3 sequence is 12 residues long. V gave up 6 bases and J gave up 2 bases, with 10 bases separating them. Germline values: CDR1 SQVTM, CDR2 ANQGSEA. Arm-PCR with iRepertoire HTBI primers amplified the CDR3 regions for these TCR beta libraries. Using its own MiXCR run on the multiplex PCR reads, TCRdb lists one record per CDR3 protein. Counted here are over 650,000 distinct CDR3 sequences, about 32% occurring once; the ten biggest clones make up 35% to 55%. A remark on this clonotype: What it recognizes is unknown.

Regarding time point: persistent/refractory GD, antithyroid drugs over 5 years with positive TRAb. PBMCs provided the RNA from which the TCR library was made. Per American Thyroid Association guidelines, Graves' disease was diagnosed. The chain employs TRBV29-1 and TRBJ1-2, with D perhaps matching TRBD1 (5 bases). The input for sequencing was peripheral blood mononuclear cells (PBMCs), taken when the disease was refractory, from a patient treated with antithyroid drugs. The sequence was obtained from a female donor with Graves disease. The CDR3 region has the DNA TGCAGCGTGGGGGACCAAAACTATGGCTACACCTTC. Amino acid sequence: CSVGDQNYGYTF.